One and the same sample provided the 5 T cell receptor beta chains below, sequenced in a study of vaccination effects on CD4 cells after COVID-19. Libraries were prepared by immunoSEQ multiplex PCR; TCRdb keeps only in-frame clonotypes and omits some of them. Here the sample spans about 73,000 clones, roughly 74% being singletons. Their target antigens are unknown. Expansion with viral peptide pools was applied to antigen-specific CD4+ T cells by the ViraFEST assay prior to sequencing. When 10 to 11 days of culture had elapsed, CD4+ T cells were isolated. Testing of the vaccine recipients showed negative nucleocapsid antibodies and no prior SARS-CoV-2 infection. The input for sequencing was CD4+ T cells from PBMCs cultured with HCoV-NL63 spike peptides, taken before COVID-19 vaccination. The receptor set was obtained from a human donor who received a COVID-19 vaccine.

The chain joins TRBV2 to TRBJ2-1, with 7 bases matching TRBD1. In germline, CDR1 is SNHLY, CDR2 FYNNEI. Unmatched junction bases numbered 7, after V lost 5 bases and J lost 0 bases. The CDR3 extends over 16 amino acids. The CDR3 region has the DNA TGTGCCAGCAGTAAAGAACAGGGGACCTCCTACAATGAGCAGTTCTTC. This encodes CASSKEQGTSYNEQFF.

V gene TRBV21-1 combines with J gene TRBJ1-2. TRBV21-1 is listed as a pseudogene. The length of the CDR3 is 14 residues. Here the CDR3 DNA reads TGTGCCAGCAGCAAAGAGGAGGTTACTGTTGGCTACACCTTC. It specifies CASSKEEVTVGYTF.

This chain connects TRBV6-2 or TRBV6-3 to TRBJ2-7, with TRBD2 as a possible D gene (5 bases). The CDR3 contains 15 residues. The germline V and J ends were trimmed by 0 bases and 3 bases, with 12 bases remaining between them. Per germline, CDR1 MNHEY and CDR2 SVGEGT. In DNA form, the CDR3 reads TGTGCCAGCAGTTACTCGATGGCGGGCCACTACGAGCAGTACGTC. It translates to CASSYSMAGHYEQYV.

The rearrangement joins TRBV7-9 to TRBJ1-1, with D perhaps TRBD1 (5 bases). The CDR3 runs 11 residues. The ends were cut back, 8 bases at V and 6 bases at J, with 10 bases in the middle. The germline V gene has CDR1 SEHNR and CDR2 FQNEAQ (reference sequence). In nucleotides, the CDR3 is TGTGCCAGCGGGGGGGGGTCTGAAGCTTTCTTT. Its translation: CASGGGSEAFF.

This chain joins TRBV12-3 or TRBV12-4 and TRBJ1-6; D may be TRBD1 (5 bases). Trimming took off 5 bases at V and 10 bases at J, with 12 bases between the two ends. The CDR3 is 13 amino acids. The CDR3 bases are TGTGCCAGCAGTATCAGGGATGGATCACCCCTCCACTTT. Translated, it gives CASSIRDGSPLHF.